The T cell receptor (beta chain) described here comes from a study of graft-versus-host responses after intestinal transplantation. Assay: immunoSEQ multiplex PCR; the TCRdb copy retains only in-frame clones and omits some. The repertoire holds 100,000 to 120,000 clones, with 93% as singletons. Turning to this clone: Its antigen is unknown.

Between the trimmed V and J ends, which lost 0 bases and 3 bases, there was a span of 4 bases. The CDR3 is 13 residues long. Germline V CDR1 and CDR2: SGDLS, YYNGEE. The genes are TRBV9 and TRBJ1-3; no clear D gene. The clonotype was recovered from a human donor who received an intestinal transplant. The sample here was unstimulated CD8+ T cells sorted from spleen or lymph node cells, taken before intestinal transplant. Written as DNA, the CDR3 is TGTGCCAGCAGCGTAGGAGTTGGAAACACCATATATTTT. As protein: CASSVGVGNTIYF.